A selection of T cell receptor beta chains follows, all from one sample in a study of metastatic and nonmetastatic thyroid tumors. TCRdb ran MiXCR on the PCR reads. The data show around 18,000 clones, roughly 26% seen once. The sequenced material came from tumor tissue. These receptors were collected from a female donor with papillary thyroid cancer or a benign thyroid nodule (not recorded which). Some clones in this sample may be carry-over from other donors' samples. The CDR3 runs from the conserved cysteine through the conserved F or W. The D gene is left open where the match is weak. A row's size may be missing; if present it is once, few, many or a size class.

V	J	D	size	DNA	CDR3
TRBV5-1	TRBJ2-7	TRBD2	medium-sized	TGCGCCAGCAGCGGGGGGGAATGGAGGTCCTACGAGCAGTACTTC	CASSGGEWRSYEQYF
TRBV9	TRBJ2-7	TRBD1	.	TGTGCCAGCAGCTCTACAGGGGCTGGAGTCTACGAGCAGTACTTC	CASSSTGAGVYEQYF
TRBV11-2	TRBJ2-1	.	.	TGTGCCAGCAGCTTAGAGGCAAGCTCCTACAATGAGCAGTTCTTC	CASSLEASSYNEQFF
TRBV10-3	TRBJ2-1	.	few	TGTGCCATCAGTGAGTCCGGACAGTCCTACAATGAGCAGTTCTTC	CAISESGQSYNEQFF
TRBV18	TRBJ2-5	.	many	TGTGCCAGCTCACCGAGCCGATGGGACGAGACCCAGTACTTC	CASSPSRWDETQYF
TRBV5-1	TRBJ1-1	.	.	TGCGCCAGTAGCTTGGTAGGCCAGAGTGAAGCTTTCTTT	CASSLVGQSEAFF
TRBV25-1	TRBJ2-1	.	few	TGTGCCAGCAGTGAAGGGTCTTGGGGTACCATTTACAATGAGCAGTTCTTC	CASSEGSWGTIYNEQFF
TRBV7-6	TRBJ2-5	TRBD1	many	TGTGCCAGCAGCTTAGGCGGGACAGGGAGCCAAGAGACCCAGTACTTC	CASSLGGTGSQETQYF
TRBV28	TRBJ2-2	.	.	TGTGCCAGCAGTTTCGAAGATTACGGGGAGCTGTTTTTT	CASSFEDYGELFF
TRBV11-2	TRBJ2-3	.	.	TGTGCCAGCAGCTTAGGGGTCGGCGGGTTCTACACAGATACGCAGTATTTT	CASSLGVGGFYTDTQYF
TRBV11-2	TRBJ1-2	.	.	TGTGCCAGCAGCCTCTACGGGGGTAACCGGGGCTACACCTTC	CASSLYGGNRGYTF
TRBV4-3	TRBJ2-6	.	many	TGCGCCAGCAGCCAAGATGGGGGAACGGCCAACGTCCTGACTTTC	CASSQDGGTANVLTF
TRBV5-1	TRBJ2-7	.	.	TGCGCCAGCAGCTACACCGGGACGGTTGGTGGGGAGCAGTACTTC	CASSYTGTVGGEQYF
TRBV5-1	TRBJ1-4	.	medium-sized	TGCGCCAGCAGCCCGACAGCAGAAAATGAAAAACTGTTTTTT	CASSPTAENEKLFF
TRBV6-1	TRBJ2-3	TRBD2	.	TGTGCCAGCAGTGAAACCCTTAGACTAGCGGGCCTCACAGATACGCAGTATTTT	CASSETLRLAGLTDTQYF
TRBV19	TRBJ2-3	TRBD2	.	TGTGCCAGTAGTCCCCAGACTAGCGGGAGTGATACGCAGTATTTT	CASSPQTSGSDTQYF
TRBV28	TRBJ2-1	.	few	TGTGCCAGCAGTTTACTTGCGGGTACTTTTGGTGAGCAGTTCTTC	CASSLLAGTFGEQFF
TRBV6-2/TRBV6-3	TRBJ2-7	TRBD1	.	TGTGCCAGCCGGGACAGCCTGGAGACTACGGGCGACGAGCAGTACTTC	CASRDSLETTGDEQYF
TRBV6-1	TRBJ2-3	TRBD2	.	TGTGCCAGCAGTGGATCCGGGCGGCGGGAGGGTGGTACAGATACGCAGTATTTT	CASSGSGRREGGTDTQYF
TRBV20-1	TRBJ1-1	.	once	TGCAGTGCTAGGCCCACTACAGGGCCAGACACTGAAGCTTTCTTT	CSARPTTGPDTEAFF
TRBV13	TRBJ2-7	.	few	TGTGCCAGCAGCTCAGGGACCTCCTTCGGGGAGCAGTACTTC	CASSSGTSFGEQYF
TRBV2	TRBJ2-3	.	.	TGTGCCAGCAGCAGAGGTTTTAGCACAGATACGCAGTATTTT	CASSRGFSTDTQYF
TRBV7-2	TRBJ1-1	.	medium-sized	TGTGCCAGCAGCCTAGGGGGGGTATCAGAAGCTTTCTTT	CASSLGGVSEAFF
TRBV12-3/TRBV12-4	TRBJ2-5	.	medium-sized	TGTGCCAGCAGTTTGAACGCTGGGGAGACCCAGTACTTC	CASSLNAGETQYF
TRBV28	TRBJ1-6	.	few	TGTGCCCACTATGCCGGGAATTCACCCCTCCACTTT	CAHYAGNSPLHF
TRBV28	TRBJ2-5	.	few	TGTGCCACCTATCAAGAGACCCAGTACTTC	CATYQETQYF